Listed below are T cell receptor beta chains from one sample, sequenced in a study of blood T cell repertoires in COVID-19. The repertoire was sequenced with immunoSEQ multiplex PCR; TCRdb's copy has only in-frame clones and lacks some. The table has around 240,000 clones, roughly nine tenths seen once. Sample: PBMCs or T cells enriched from blood (not recorded which). The receptor source for this set is a human donor in a cohort exposed to, infected with or recovered from COVID-19 (not recorded which). The donor label of this sample is uncertain. Both conserved end residues are part of each CDR3. The order of the fields is D gene, V gene, clone size, J gene, CDR3 DNA, CDR3 protein. D genes are given only for firm matches. Size values are once, few and many counts, or a class for expanded clones, and some rows have none.

d_gene: TRBD2
v_gene: TRBV7-6
abundance: .
j_gene: TRBJ2-3
CDR3nt: TGTGCCAGCAGCTTAGCGGGGGGGATCACTAGCACAGATACGCAGTATTTT
CDR3aa: CASSLAGGITSTDTQYF

d_gene: TRBD1
v_gene: TRBV7-2
abundance: .
j_gene: TRBJ2-7
CDR3nt: TGTGCCAGCAGGGGCATGGAGGGACAGGGCTTCTACGAGCAGTACTTC
CDR3aa: CASRGMEGQGFYEQYF

d_gene: TRBD2
v_gene: TRBV13
abundance: .
j_gene: TRBJ2-1
CDR3nt: TGTGCCAGCAGCGCCCGGGGGGGGTCCTACAATGAGCAGTTCTTC
CDR3aa: CASSARGGSYNEQFF

d_gene: .
v_gene: TRBV29-1
abundance: once
j_gene: TRBJ1-2
CDR3nt: TGCAGCGGGCAGGACTCTCACTATGGCTACACCTTC
CDR3aa: CSGQDSHYGYTF

d_gene: .
v_gene: TRBV6-5
abundance: once
j_gene: TRBJ1-5
CDR3nt: TGTGCCAGCAGTTACAGTAGCGCTGACCAGCCCCAGCATTTT
CDR3aa: CASSYSSADQPQHF

d_gene: .
v_gene: TRBV14
abundance: .
j_gene: TRBJ2-1
CDR3nt: TGTGCCAGCAGTTATCGCAATGAGCAGTTCTTC
CDR3aa: CASSYRNEQFF

d_gene: TRBD1
v_gene: TRBV12-5
abundance: .
j_gene: TRBJ1-4
CDR3nt: TGTGCTAGTGGTCCGGGCAGGGGGTCAACTAATGAAAAACTGTTTTTT
CDR3aa: CASGPGRGSTNEKLFF

d_gene: .
v_gene: TRBV30
abundance: .
j_gene: TRBJ1-2
CDR3nt: TGTGCCTGGAGCCCGGGGGGAGACTATGGCTACACCTTC
CDR3aa: CAWSPGGDYGYTF

d_gene: .
v_gene: TRBV6-2/TRBV6-3
abundance: once
j_gene: TRBJ1-2
CDR3nt: TGTGCCAGCAGTTATGGGGGCTCTGGCTACACCTTC
CDR3aa: CASSYGGSGYTF

d_gene: .
v_gene: TRBV15
abundance: .
j_gene: TRBJ1-2
CDR3nt: TGTGCCACCAGCAGAGATCGAGGGTCCACTGGCTACACCTTC
CDR3aa: CATSRDRGSTGYTF

d_gene: .
v_gene: TRBV6-1
abundance: .
j_gene: TRBJ2-7
CDR3nt: TGTGCCAGCAGTGAAAGAGGGTTGTCGGCCTACGAGCAGTACTTC
CDR3aa: CASSERGLSAYEQYF

d_gene: TRBD2
v_gene: TRBV6-5
abundance: few
j_gene: TRBJ2-1
CDR3nt: TGTGCCAGCAGTTACGGGACTAGCGGGGGGGCCAAGTTCTTC
CDR3aa: CASSYGTSGGAKFF

d_gene: .
v_gene: TRBV4-1
abundance: .
j_gene: TRBJ2-5
CDR3nt: TGCGCCAGCAGCCAGGGAGGTCAAGAGACCCAGTACTTC
CDR3aa: CASSQGGQETQYF

d_gene: TRBD2
v_gene: TRBV4-2
abundance: .
j_gene: TRBJ2-2
CDR3nt: TGTGCCAGCAGCCAAGGGGAGGGCGGCCCTGTCGGGGAGCTGTTTTTT
CDR3aa: CASSQGEGGPVGELFF

d_gene: TRBD1
v_gene: TRBV29-1
abundance: .
j_gene: TRBJ1-5
CDR3nt: TGCAGCGTCGCTTCAGGGGGGAAGCAGCCCCAGCATTTT
CDR3aa: CSVASGGKQPQHF

d_gene: .
v_gene: TRBV10-3
abundance: .
j_gene: TRBJ2-6
CDR3nt: TGTGCCATCAGTGAGGCGGGACAGATGGTCTCTGGGGCCAACGTCCTGACTTTC
CDR3aa: CAISEAGQMVSGANVLTF

d_gene: .
v_gene: TRBV7-8
abundance: .
j_gene: TRBJ1-2
CDR3nt: TGTGCCAGCAGCCCGAGCCTTTCGGGCTACACCTTC
CDR3aa: CASSPSLSGYTF

d_gene: TRBD1
v_gene: TRBV7-9
abundance: .
j_gene: TRBJ2-5
CDR3nt: TGTGCCAGCAGCTTCACAGGGGGCGAGGAGACCCAGTACTTC
CDR3aa: CASSFTGGEETQYF

d_gene: .
v_gene: TRBV7-9
abundance: .
j_gene: TRBJ2-6
CDR3nt: TGTGCCAGCAGCTTAGAGCACTCTGGGGCCAACGTCCTGACTTTC
CDR3aa: CASSLEHSGANVLTF

d_gene: .
v_gene: TRBV3-1/TRBV3-2
abundance: once
j_gene: TRBJ1-1
CDR3nt: TGTGCCAGCAGCCAAGATATGCGGGACCCAATGCGAGCTTTCTTT
CDR3aa: CASSQDMRDPMRAFF

d_gene: .
v_gene: TRBV14
abundance: .
j_gene: TRBJ2-5
CDR3nt: TGTGCCAGCAGCCAAGGGGGGGTGTTGCGAGAGACCCAGTACTTC
CDR3aa: CASSQGGVLRETQYF

d_gene: TRBD1
v_gene: TRBV6-4
abundance: once
j_gene: TRBJ1-5
CDR3nt: TGTGCCAGCAGTCCCGGGACAGGGGTCGGGCAGCCCCAGCATTTT
CDR3aa: CASSPGTGVGQPQHF

d_gene: TRBD1
v_gene: TRBV3-1/TRBV3-2
abundance: .
j_gene: TRBJ2-2
CDR3nt: TGTGCCAGCATAGGAACAGGGGACACCGGGGAGCTGTTTTTT
CDR3aa: CASIGTGDTGELFF

d_gene: .
v_gene: TRBV4-1
abundance: .
j_gene: TRBJ1-5
CDR3nt: TGCGCCAGCAGCCAAGAGGGCAGGGGAGTCTCTTTTAGCAATCAGCCCCAGCATTTT
CDR3aa: CASSQEGRGVSFSNQPQHF

d_gene: TRBD1
v_gene: TRBV4-1
abundance: .
j_gene: TRBJ2-7
CDR3nt: TGCGCCAGCAGCCAAGCCCCGGGACAGGTGTACGAGCAGTACTTC
CDR3aa: CASSQAPGQVYEQYF

d_gene: .
v_gene: TRBV6-5
abundance: .
j_gene: TRBJ2-3
CDR3nt: TGTGCCAGCACCCCCGCGGGGTGGACAGATACGCAGTATTTT
CDR3aa: CASTPAGWTDTQYF

d_gene: TRBD1
v_gene: TRBV2
abundance: once
j_gene: TRBJ2-2
CDR3nt: TGTGCCAGCAACTTCGCCGGGACAGATAACACCGGGGAGCTGTTTTTT
CDR3aa: CASNFAGTDNTGELFF

d_gene: TRBD1
v_gene: TRBV7-7
abundance: .
j_gene: TRBJ2-2
CDR3nt: TGTGCCAGCGCATTCAGGACAGGGGACACCGGGGAGCTGTTTTTT
CDR3aa: CASAFRTGDTGELFF

d_gene: TRBD1
v_gene: TRBV7-3
abundance: .
j_gene: TRBJ1-2
CDR3nt: TGTGCCAGCAGCCCGGGACAGAACTATGGCTACACCTTC
CDR3aa: CASSPGQNYGYTF

d_gene: TRBD2
v_gene: TRBV18
abundance: .
j_gene: TRBJ2-7
CDR3nt: TGTGCCAGCTCACCGCGGGGGGCTCCCGACGAGCAGTACTTC
CDR3aa: CASSPRGAPDEQYF

d_gene: TRBD1
v_gene: TRBV18
abundance: .
j_gene: TRBJ1-3
CDR3nt: TGTGCCAGCTCACCACCCATGGACAGGGGTCAACAAGCTGGAAACACCATATATTTT
CDR3aa: CASSPPMDRGQQAGNTIYF

d_gene: TRBD1
v_gene: TRBV30
abundance: once
j_gene: TRBJ2-1
CDR3nt: TGTGCCTGGAGTGTGTCCCAGGGGGCTTACAATGAGCAGTTCTTC
CDR3aa: CAWSVSQGAYNEQFF

d_gene: .
v_gene: TRBV27
abundance: .
j_gene: TRBJ1-4
CDR3nt: TGTGCCAGCAGTTTAGCAGGGGCTAATGAAAAACTGTTTTTT
CDR3aa: CASSLAGANEKLFF

d_gene: TRBD1
v_gene: TRBV9
abundance: .
j_gene: TRBJ1-6
CDR3nt: TGTGCCAGCAGCCCTCAAGGACAGGGCTATAATTCACCCCTCCACTTT
CDR3aa: CASSPQGQGYNSPLHF

d_gene: TRBD1
v_gene: TRBV18
abundance: .
j_gene: TRBJ1-5
CDR3nt: TGTGCCAGCTCACCGCAGCCCGGGACAGGGCTCAATCAGCCCCAGCATTTT
CDR3aa: CASSPQPGTGLNQPQHF

d_gene: .
v_gene: TRBV2
abundance: once
j_gene: TRBJ2-7
CDR3nt: TGTGCCAGCGATAGTCAGGGTGAAGGGAACGAGCAGTACTTC
CDR3aa: CASDSQGEGNEQYF

d_gene: .
v_gene: TRBV12-3/TRBV12-4
abundance: .
j_gene: TRBJ2-1
CDR3nt: TGTGCCAGCGTCGGGGAGTCCTACAATGAGCAGTTCTTC
CDR3aa: CASVGESYNEQFF

d_gene: .
v_gene: TRBV30
abundance: .
j_gene: TRBJ1-5
CDR3nt: TGTGCCTGGAGCTCGGACCCAGGGAATCAGCCCCAGCATTTT
CDR3aa: CAWSSDPGNQPQHF

d_gene: .
v_gene: TRBV6-5
abundance: once
j_gene: TRBJ1-1
CDR3nt: TGTGCCAGCAGTCCTGTTTTGAACACTGAAGCTTTCTTT
CDR3aa: CASSPVLNTEAFF

d_gene: TRBD1
v_gene: TRBV19
abundance: .
j_gene: TRBJ1-5
CDR3nt: TGTGCCAGTACCCCAGGACAGGGCTATCAGCCCCAGCATTTT
CDR3aa: CASTPGQGYQPQHF

d_gene: .
v_gene: TRBV2
abundance: .
j_gene: TRBJ1-6
CDR3nt: TGTGCCAGCAGTCAGGACAGAGGCAATTCACCCCTCCACTTT
CDR3aa: CASSQDRGNSPLHF

d_gene: .
v_gene: TRBV5-1
abundance: .
j_gene: TRBJ2-7
CDR3nt: TGCGCCAGCAGCGACGGGGATGTGTACGAGCAGTACTTC
CDR3aa: CASSDGDVYEQYF

d_gene: TRBD1
v_gene: TRBV30
abundance: .
j_gene: TRBJ1-2
CDR3nt: TGTGCCTCCCATAAGGGGGCAGCAAACTATGGCTACACCTTC
CDR3aa: CASHKGAANYGYTF

d_gene: .
v_gene: TRBV14
abundance: .
j_gene: TRBJ1-5
CDR3nt: TGTGCCAGCAGCCAAAAAGGGGGTCAGCCCCAGCATTTT
CDR3aa: CASSQKGGQPQHF

d_gene: .
v_gene: TRBV27
abundance: .
j_gene: TRBJ1-1
CDR3nt: TGTGCCAGCATGGAGCGGTTCGAGGGCACTGAAGCTTTCTTT
CDR3aa: CASMERFEGTEAFF

d_gene: .
v_gene: TRBV6-2/TRBV6-3
abundance: .
j_gene: TRBJ1-3
CDR3nt: TGTGCCAGCAGTTACTCGAGGGCTGGAAACACCATATATTTT
CDR3aa: CASSYSRAGNTIYF

d_gene: TRBD1
v_gene: TRBV7-9
abundance: once
j_gene: TRBJ2-2
CDR3nt: TGTGCCAGCAGCTCCGAGGACAGGGGGGAGCTGTTTTTT
CDR3aa: CASSSEDRGELFF

d_gene: TRBD1
v_gene: TRBV18
abundance: .
j_gene: TRBJ1-2
CDR3nt: TGTGCCAGCTCACTACGACAGGGCGTTCCCTATGGCTACACCTTC
CDR3aa: CASSLRQGVPYGYTF

d_gene: .
v_gene: TRBV30
abundance: .
j_gene: TRBJ2-7
CDR3nt: TGTGCCTGCCGGAGCGGCATTACCTCCTACGAGCAGTACTTC
CDR3aa: CACRSGITSYEQYF

d_gene: .
v_gene: TRBV6-6
abundance: .
j_gene: TRBJ2-5
CDR3nt: TGTGCCAGCAGTTACCGTGGTTTGGGGGCTAAGACCCAGTACTTC
CDR3aa: CASSYRGLGAKTQYF

d_gene: .
v_gene: TRBV25-1
abundance: .
j_gene: TRBJ1-6
CDR3nt: TGTGCCAGCAGTGAGATCGGACTCGGCGGCGATTCACCCCTCCACTTT
CDR3aa: CASSEIGLGGDSPLHF

d_gene: .
v_gene: TRBV9
abundance: .
j_gene: TRBJ2-5
CDR3nt: TGTGCCAGCAGCGTAGTCGCGGGGATAAAAGAGACCCAGTACTTC
CDR3aa: CASSVVAGIKETQYF

d_gene: TRBD2
v_gene: TRBV4-3
abundance: .
j_gene: TRBJ2-3
CDR3nt: TGCGCCAGCAGCCAAGATCCGCTAGGCGGGGGGGCCACAGATACGCAGTATTTT
CDR3aa: CASSQDPLGGGATDTQYF

d_gene: .
v_gene: TRBV6-6
abundance: .
j_gene: TRBJ2-1
CDR3nt: TGTGCCAGCCGGGACTGGAAATACAATGAGCAGTTCTTC
CDR3aa: CASRDWKYNEQFF

d_gene: .
v_gene: TRBV19
abundance: .
j_gene: TRBJ1-1
CDR3nt: TGTGCCAGTAGTATCCCGGGGGGCTGGATCTTT
CDR3aa: CASSIPGGWIF

d_gene: TRBD1
v_gene: TRBV29-1
abundance: .
j_gene: TRBJ1-1
CDR3nt: TGCAGCGTTGAAAGGGGGACAGGGACGGGAGCTTTCTTT
CDR3aa: CSVERGTGTGAFF

d_gene: .
v_gene: TRBV18
abundance: .
j_gene: TRBJ2-2
CDR3nt: TGTGCCAGCTCACCAGGGGCGGACACCGGGGAGCTGTTTTTT
CDR3aa: CASSPGADTGELFF

d_gene: TRBD1
v_gene: TRBV19
abundance: .
j_gene: TRBJ2-5
CDR3nt: TGTGCCAGTAGTACGACAGGGGGCAGGGAGACCCAGTACTTC
CDR3aa: CASSTTGGRETQYF

d_gene: .
v_gene: TRBV21-1
abundance: .
j_gene: TRBJ1-2
CDR3nt: TGTGCCAGCAGCAAAGGGAGGGACAGGGGATATGGCTACACCTTC
CDR3aa: CASSKGRDRGYGYTF

d_gene: TRBD2
v_gene: TRBV30
abundance: .
j_gene: TRBJ2-4
CDR3nt: TGTGCCTGGTCTAGTGGAGGCGGGGGGAACATTCAGTACTTC
CDR3aa: CAWSSGGGGNIQYF